Detailed here is one TCR beta chain. Produced via immunoSEQ multiplex PCR; TCRdb's table is partial and in-frame only. The repertoire holds fewer than 80,000 clones, about 88% seen once, with around 4.9% in the top ten. The CDR3 has 14 residues. CDR1 and CDR2 from the germline V gene are LGHDT and YNNKEL (reference sequence). V shed 2 bases and J shed 0 bases, with 6 bases lying between them. The data were obtained in a study of blood T cell repertoires in COVID-19. The sequence was obtained from a woman in her forties or fifties with active COVID-19. The sequencing sample was made of peripheral blood. This rearrangement joins TRBV3-1 (or the pseudogene TRBV3-2) to TRBJ2-3, with TRBD2 as a possible D gene (6 bases). The CDR3, as DNA: TGTGCCAGCAGCCAAAGCGGGAGCACAGATACGCAGTATTTT. Its protein product is CASSQSGSTDTQYF.